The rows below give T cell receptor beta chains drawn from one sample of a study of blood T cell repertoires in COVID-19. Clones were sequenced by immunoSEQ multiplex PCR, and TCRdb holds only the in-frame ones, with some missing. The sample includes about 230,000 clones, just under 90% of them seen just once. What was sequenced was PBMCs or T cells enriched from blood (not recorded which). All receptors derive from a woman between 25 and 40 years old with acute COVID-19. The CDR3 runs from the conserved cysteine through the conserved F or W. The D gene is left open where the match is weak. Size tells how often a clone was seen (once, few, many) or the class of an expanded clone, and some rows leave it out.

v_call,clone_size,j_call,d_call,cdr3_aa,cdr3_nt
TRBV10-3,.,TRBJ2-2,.,CAISSRTGTTGELFF,TGTGCCATCTCCTCCAGAACAGGGACGACCGGGGAGCTGTTTTTT
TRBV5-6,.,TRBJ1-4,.,CASSLRSGQSFF,TGTGCCAGCAGCTTACGATCAGGACAGTCTTTTTTT
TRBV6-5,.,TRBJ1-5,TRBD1,CASSSTGVSQPQHF,TGTGCCAGCAGTTCTACAGGGGTCAGTCAGCCCCAGCATTTT
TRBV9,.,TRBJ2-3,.,CASSVVGGGLTDTQYF,TGTGCCAGCAGCGTAGTAGGCGGGGGCTTGACAGATACGCAGTATTTT
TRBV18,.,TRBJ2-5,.,CASSPPSKPETQYF,TGTGCCAGCTCACCACCGTCTAAGCCAGAGACCCAGTACTTC
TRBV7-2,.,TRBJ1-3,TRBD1,CASSLHRGFSGNTIYF,TGTGCCAGCAGCCTACACAGGGGGTTCTCTGGAAACACCATATATTTT
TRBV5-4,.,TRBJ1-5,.,CASSLGTNSNQPQHF,TGTGCCAGCAGCTTGGGGACAAATAGCAATCAGCCCCAGCATTTT
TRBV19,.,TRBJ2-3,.,CASRPYRRGDTQYF,TGTGCCAGTCGCCCCTATAGGAGGGGAGATACGCAGTATTTT
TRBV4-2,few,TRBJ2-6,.,CASSQDAASGANVLTF,TGTGCCAGCAGCCAAGACGCGGCTTCTGGGGCCAACGTCCTGACTTTC
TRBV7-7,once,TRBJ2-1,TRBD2,CASSPQAGVSYNEQFF,TGTGCCAGCAGCCCCCAAGCGGGGGTTTCCTACAATGAGCAGTTCTTC
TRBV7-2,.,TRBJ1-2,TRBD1,CASSPPGQGSPNYGYTF,TGTGCCAGCAGCCCCCCCGGACAGGGCTCCCCAAACTATGGCTACACCTTC
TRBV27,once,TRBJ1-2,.,CASSPRRGWRGVDYGYTF,TGTGCCAGCAGTCCTCGCCGGGGTTGGAGGGGAGTAGACTATGGCTACACCTTC
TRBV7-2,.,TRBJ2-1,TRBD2,CASSLRAGGYNEQFF,TGTGCCAGCAGCCTCCGGGCGGGGGGGTACAATGAGCAGTTCTTC
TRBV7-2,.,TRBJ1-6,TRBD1,CASSANLGQGAGSPLHF,TGTGCCAGCAGCGCAAATCTAGGACAGGGGGCCGGATCACCCCTCCACTTT
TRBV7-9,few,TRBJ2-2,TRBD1,CASQKPGQGITGELFF,TGTGCCAGCCAAAAGCCGGGACAGGGTATCACCGGGGAGCTGTTTTTT
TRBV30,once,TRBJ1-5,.,CAWSDRSGQPQHF,TGTGCCTGGAGTGACAGGTCTGGTCAGCCCCAGCATTTT
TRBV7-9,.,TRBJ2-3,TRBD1,CASSSTGQGNTQYF,TGTGCCAGCAGCTCGACGGGACAGGGAAATACGCAGTATTTT
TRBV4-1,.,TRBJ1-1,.,CASSLLTALNTEAFF,TGCGCCAGCAGCCTATTGACAGCCCTGAACACTGAAGCTTTCTTT
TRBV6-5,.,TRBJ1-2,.,CASKRDGGTNYGYTF,TGTGCCAGCAAACGGGACGGGGGGACTAACTATGGCTACACCTTC
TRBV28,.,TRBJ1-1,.,CASSLRGGPEAFF,TGTGCCAGCAGTCTCAGGGGCGGTCCTGAAGCTTTCTTT
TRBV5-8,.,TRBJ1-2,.,CASSLTDYGYTF,TGTGCCAGCAGCTTGACAGACTATGGCTACACCTTC
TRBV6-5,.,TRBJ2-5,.,CASRGASVYQETQYF,TGTGCCAGCAGAGGAGCTAGTGTTTACCAAGAGACCCAGTACTTC